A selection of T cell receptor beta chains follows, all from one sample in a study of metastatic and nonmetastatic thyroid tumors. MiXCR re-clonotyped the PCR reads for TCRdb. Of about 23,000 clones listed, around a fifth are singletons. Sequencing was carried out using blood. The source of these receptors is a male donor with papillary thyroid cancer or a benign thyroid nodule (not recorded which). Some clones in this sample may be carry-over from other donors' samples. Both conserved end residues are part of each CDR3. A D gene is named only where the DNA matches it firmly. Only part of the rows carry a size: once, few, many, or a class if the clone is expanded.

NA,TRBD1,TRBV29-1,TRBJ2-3,CSVDDRGRSHIADTQYF,TGCAGCGTAGATGACAGGGGTCGATCACATATCGCAGATACGCAGTATTTT
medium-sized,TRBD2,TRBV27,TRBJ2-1,CASSSRLAGGRDNEQFF,TGTGCCAGCAGTTCCAGACTAGCGGGAGGCCGCGACAATGAGCAGTTCTTC
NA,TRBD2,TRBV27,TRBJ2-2,CASSHLAGGLGTGELFF,TGTGCCAGCAGTCACCTAGCGGGAGGGCTCGGTACCGGGGAGCTGTTTTTT
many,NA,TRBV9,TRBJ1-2,CASSPGRGAHGYTF,TGTGCCAGCAGCCCCGGGAGGGGGGCCCATGGCTACACCTTC
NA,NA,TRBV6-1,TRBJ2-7,CASRPTFLRDEQYF,TGTGCCAGCAGGCCGACCTTCCTTAGGGACGAGCAGTACTTC
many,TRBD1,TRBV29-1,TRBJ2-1,CSVIMDTGDGNEQFF,TGCAGCGTCATAATGGATACAGGGGACGGGAATGAGCAGTTCTTC
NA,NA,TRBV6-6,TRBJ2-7,CASSYSAAYTYEQYF,TGTGCCAGCAGTTACAGTGCAGCCTATACCTACGAGCAGTACTTC
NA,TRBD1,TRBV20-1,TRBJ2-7,CSALSRTGATYEQYF,TGCAGTGCCCTTTCCCGGACAGGGGCCACCTACGAGCAGTACTTC
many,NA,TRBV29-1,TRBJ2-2,CSALGANTGELFF,TGCAGCGCCTTGGGGGCAAACACCGGGGAGCTGTTTTTT
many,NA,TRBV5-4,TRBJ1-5,CASSLDSNQPQHF,TGTGCCAGCAGCTTGGACAGCAATCAGCCCCAGCATTTT
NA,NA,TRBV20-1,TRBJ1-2,CSARESIGGRGYGYTF,TGCAGTGCTAGAGAGAGCATTGGGGGGCGCGGCTATGGCTACACCTTC
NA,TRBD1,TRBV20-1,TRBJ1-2,CSADTGADYGYTF,TGCAGTGCAGATACAGGGGCGGACTATGGCTACACCTTC
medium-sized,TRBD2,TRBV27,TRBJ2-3,CASSWTSLSGRPQDTQYF,TGTGCCAGCAGTTGGACGTCGCTTAGCGGGAGGCCTCAGGATACGCAGTATTTT
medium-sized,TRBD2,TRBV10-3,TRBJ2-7,CAISEGSGTSLHEQYF,TGTGCCATCAGTGAGGGTTCCGGGACTAGCCTTCACGAGCAGTACTTC
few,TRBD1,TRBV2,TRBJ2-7,CASRVTSGQAYEQYF,TGTGCCAGCAGAGTGACGTCGGGACAGGCCTACGAGCAGTACTTC
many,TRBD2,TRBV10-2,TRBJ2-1,CASQKTSGRANEQFF,TGCGCCAGCCAAAAGACTAGCGGGAGGGCCAATGAGCAGTTCTTC
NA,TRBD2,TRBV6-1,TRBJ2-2,CASSPLAGPNTGELFF,TGTGCCAGCAGCCCCCTAGCGGGTCCGAACACCGGGGAGCTGTTTTTT
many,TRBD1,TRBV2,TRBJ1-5,CASGEQGVNQPQHF,TGTGCCAGCGGGGAACAGGGGGTGAATCAGCCCCAGCATTTT
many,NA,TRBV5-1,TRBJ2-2,CASSLHPSEDTGELFF,TGCGCCAGCAGCTTGCATCCTTCGGAGGACACCGGGGAGCTGTTTTTT
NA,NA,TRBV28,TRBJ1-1,CASSLGSRRNTEAFF,TGTGCCAGCAGTCTGGGATCCCGACGAAACACTGAAGCTTTCTTT
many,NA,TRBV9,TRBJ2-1,CASSVGGGYNEQFF,TGTGCCAGCAGCGTAGGGGGCGGCTATAATGAGCAGTTCTTC
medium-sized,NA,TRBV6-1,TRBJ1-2,CATVSGGYTF,TGTGCCACCGTGAGTGGTGGCTACACCTTC
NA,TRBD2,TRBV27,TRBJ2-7,CASSRSGTSGASTEQYF,TGTGCCAGCAGTCGATCCGGGACTAGCGGGGCCAGCACCGAGCAGTACTTC
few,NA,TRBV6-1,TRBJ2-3,CASSPQGGYTDTQYF,TGTGCCAGCAGTCCTCAGGGGGGGTACACAGATACGCAGTATTTT
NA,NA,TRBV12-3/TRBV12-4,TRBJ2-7,CASSDVGGIEEQYF,TGTGCCAGCAGTGACGTTGGGGGGATCGAGGAGCAGTACTTC
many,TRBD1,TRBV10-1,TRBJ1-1,CASSDSMDRRSEAFF,TGCGCCAGCAGTGACTCAATGGACAGGAGATCTGAAGCTTTCTTT
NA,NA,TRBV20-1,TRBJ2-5,CSARGVGVIPVETQYF,TGCAGTGCTAGAGGGGTAGGCGTGATACCGGTCGAGACCCAGTACTTC
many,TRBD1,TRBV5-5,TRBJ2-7,CASSQTGGTGYEQYF,TGTGCCAGCAGCCAGACAGGGGGCACGGGCTACGAGCAGTACTTC
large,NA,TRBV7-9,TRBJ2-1,CASGQSNEQFF,TGTGCCAGCGGGCAAAGCAATGAGCAGTTCTTC
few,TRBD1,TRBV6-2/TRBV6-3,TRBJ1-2,CASSWDRGRNYGYTF,TGTGCCAGCAGTTGGGACAGGGGGCGAAACTATGGCTACACCTTC
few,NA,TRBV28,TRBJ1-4,CASSPPRGKLFF,TGTGCCAGCAGTCCGCCGAGGGGAAAACTGTTTTTT
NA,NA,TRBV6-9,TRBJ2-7,CASSRDPSSYEQYF,TGCGCCAGCAGTAGGGACCCGTCCTCCTACGAGCAGTACTTC
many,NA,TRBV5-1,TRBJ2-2,CASSLASTGNTGELFF,TGCGCCAGCAGCTTGGCCTCCACCGGGAACACCGGGGAGCTGTTTTTT
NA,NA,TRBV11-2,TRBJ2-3,CASSLKNWDADTQYF,TGTGCCAGCAGCTTGAAAAACTGGGACGCAGATACGCAGTATTTT
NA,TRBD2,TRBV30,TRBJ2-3,CAWIAGGRFFQYF,TGTGCCTGGATTGCGGGAGGGAGGTTTTTTCAGTATTTT
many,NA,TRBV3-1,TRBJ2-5,CASSQDKRGRETQYF,TGTGCCAGCAGCCAAGATAAGAGGGGGAGAGAGACCCAGTACTTC
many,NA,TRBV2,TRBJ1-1,CASRDMGAFF,TGTGCCAGTCGGGACATGGGAGCTTTCTTT
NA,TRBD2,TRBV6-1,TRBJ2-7,CASSESGGFDEQYF,TGTGCCAGCAGTGAAAGCGGGGGTTTCGACGAGCAGTACTTC
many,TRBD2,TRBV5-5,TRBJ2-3,CASSLQREVVDTQYF,TGTGCCAGCAGCCTTCAGCGGGAGGTAGTAGATACGCAGTATTTT
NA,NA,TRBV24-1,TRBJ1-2,CATSDRDPFSHGYTF,TGTGCCACCAGTGATCGGGATCCATTTTCCCACGGCTACACCTTC
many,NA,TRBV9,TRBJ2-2,CASSASRGVGELFF,TGTGCCAGCAGCGCCTCTCGGGGAGTCGGGGAGCTGTTTTTT
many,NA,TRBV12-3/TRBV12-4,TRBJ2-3,CASSTDRLAQYF,TGTGCCAGCAGTACCGACAGGCTGGCGCAGTATTTT
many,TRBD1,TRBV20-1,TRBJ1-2,CSAPTGRGRGYTF,TGCAGTGCCCCAACGGGCAGGGGGCGCGGCTACACCTTC
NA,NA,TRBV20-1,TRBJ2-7,CSAARDGAYEQYF,TGCAGTGCTGCTCGGGACGGTGCCTACGAGCAGTACTTC
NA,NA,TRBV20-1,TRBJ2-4,CSAQSGIQYF,TGCAGTGCCCAGTCAGGCATTCAGTACTTC